What follows are 32 T cell receptor beta chains derived from one specimen sequenced in a study of OX40 agonist ivuxolimab in advanced cancers. Data came from immunoSEQ multiplex PCR; TCRdb stores just in-frame clones and leaves some out. The repertoire holds around 45,000 clones, with around 77% as singletons. The sequences come from CD4+ or CD8+ T cells sorted from blood, collected in a trial of the OX40 agonist ivuxolimab. The receptor set was obtained from an adult with an advanced solid tumor such as melanoma, head and neck, liver or kidney cancer.

The V and J genes are TRBV4-2 and TRBJ2-7; possibly TRBD2 for D (6 bases). This CDR3 is built from 17 residues. Trimming left V 0 bases short and J 2 bases short, with 17 bases between. Germline values: CDR1 LGHNA, CDR2 YNFKEQ. The CDR3 loop reads CASSQDASGLFPYEQYF. CDR3 in DNA: TGTGCCAGCAGCCAAGATGCAAGCGGGCTCTTCCCCTACGAGCAGTACTTC.

This clone was seen more than once but under ten times. This sequence joins TRBV11-1 and TRBJ2-3; D remains unclear. Germline CDR1 reads SGHAT; CDR2 reads FQDESV (reference sequence). The CDR3 covers 12 residues. V was cut by 4 bases and J by 4 bases, with 6 bases left in between. The CDR3 reads CASSSGSDTQYF. CDR3 nucleotides: TGTGCCAGCAGCTCAGGATCAGATACGCAGTATTTT. Drawing the rest from reference TRBV11-1 and TRBJ2-3, the complete variable domain is EAEVAQSPRYKITEKSQAVAFWCDPISGHATLYWYRQILGQGPELLVQFQDESVVDDSQLPKDRFSAERLKGVDSTLKIQPAELGDSAMYLCASSSGSDTQYFGPGTRLTVL.

This sequence joins TRBV11-1 and TRBJ1-5; 7 nucleotides line up with TRBD1. The CDR3 runs to 14 residues. V lost 1 base to trimming and J lost 6 bases; unmatched junction nucleotides: 3. In germline, CDR1 is SGHAT, CDR2 FQDESV (reference sequence). DNA for the CDR3: TGTGCCAGCAGCTTAGGACAGGGAGGTCAGCCCCAGCATTTT. This codes for CASSLGQGGQPQHF.

The chain joins TRBV28 to TRBJ2-1, with TRBD2 as a possible D gene (6 bases). The CDR3 sequence is 15 residues long. Trimming left V 6 bases short and J 5 bases short, with 17 bases between. Germline CDR1 reads MDHEN; CDR2 reads SYDVKM. The CDR3 protein is CASSRGGAGDNEQFF. CDR3 sequence (DNA): TGTGCCAGCAGCCGTGGTGGAGCGGGCGACAATGAGCAGTTCTTC.

This rearrangement joins TRBV6-1 to TRBJ2-7; 7 bases line up with TRBD1. V trimming: 8 bases; J trimming: 4 bases; junction bases outside the gene matches: 8. The CDR3 extends over 13 amino acids. The germline CDR1 and CDR2 sequences are MNHNS and SASEGT. The CDR3 is CASRQGARYEQYF. The CDR3 nucleotides are TGTGCCAGCCGACAGGGCGCGAGGTACGAGCAGTACTTC.

The CDR3 DNA follows: TGTGCCAGCAGCTTATTAGCGGGAGGACTGCGGTCCTACGAGCAGTACTTC. Protein: CASSLLAGGLRSYEQYF. The chain links TRBV7-9 to TRBJ2-7; 10 nucleotides align to TRBD2. J lost 1 base, V lost 2 bases, and 8 bases had no gene match. Germline CDR1 is SEHNR and CDR2 is FQNEAQ (reference sequence). This CDR3 is built from 17 residues. Full variable domain (remainder filled in from reference TRBV7-9 and TRBJ2-7): DTGVSQNPRHKITKRGQNVTFRCDPISEHNRLYWYRQTLGQGPEFLTYFQNEAQLEKSRLLSDRFSAERPKGSFSTLEIQRTEQGDSAMYLCASSLLAGGLRSYEQYFGPGTRLTVT.

This clone appeared a few times. The genes are TRBV10-3 and TRBJ1-4, with D uncertain. Looked up from germline, CDR1 is ENHRY and CDR2 is SYGVKD. This CDR3 has 13 residues. Trimming stripped 3 bases from V and 8 bases from J, with 10 bases between. The CDR3 here is CAISDLATEKLFF. In DNA form, the CDR3 reads TGTGCCATCAGTGATTTAGCGACGGAAAAACTGTTTTTT.

J is TRBJ1-2 and V is TRBV6-1; TRBD1 agrees at 8 bases. CDR1 is MNHNS and CDR2 is SASEGT in the germline V gene. The V gene end was trimmed by 2 bases and the J gene end by 4 bases; junction bases not matched to a gene: 6. The CDR3 is 15 residues long. The CDR3 nucleotides are TGTGCCAGCAGTGAACCGGGACAGGCCTCCTATGGCTACACCTTC. It yields the protein CASSEPGQASYGYTF.

The rearrangement links TRBV5-1 to TRBJ2-5; no reliable D call. Germline V gene sequence: CDR1 SGHRS, CDR2 YFSETQ. With 6 bases removed from V and 2 bases from J, the gap between germline ends came to 17 bases. The CDR3 contains 15 residues. In nucleotides, the CDR3 is TGCGCCAGCACCCCCTCATCCGATAGGCAAGAGACCCAGTACTTC. Translating it yields CASTPSSDRQETQYF.

The rearrangement links TRBV2 to TRBJ2-3; D not resolved. CDR1 is SNHLY, CDR2 FYNNEI, per germline. V gave up 5 bases and J gave up 2 bases, with 11 bases separating them. This CDR3 comprises 14 residues. In nucleotides, the CDR3 is TGTGCCAGCAGTCCCAGGACGGCCACAGATACGCAGTATTTT. Protein sequence: CASSPRTATDTQYF.

The V call is TRBV9, the J call TRBJ2-5, with 7 positions matching TRBD2. CDR3 length: 17 residues. V was clipped by 0 bases and J by 4 bases; unmatched bases: 12. Germline CDR1 and CDR2: SGDLS and YYNGEE. The CDR3 coding sequence is TGTGCCAGCAGCGTAGATGCTTTTGGGAGGGCGGGAGAGACCCAGTACTTC. Residues: CASSVDAFGRAGETQYF. Together with reference TRBV9 and TRBJ2-5, the CDR3 gives the full variable domain: DSGVTQTPKHLITATGQRVTLRCSPRSGDLSVYWYQQSLDQGLQFLIQYYNGEERAKGNILERFSAQQFPDLHSELNLSSLELGDSALYFCASSVDAFGRAGETQYFGPGTRLLVL.

This chain connects TRBV6-1 to TRBJ2-7, with a tentative D call TRBD1 (6 bases). This CDR3 contains 14 residues. Trimming cost V 5 bases and J 2 bases, with 13 bases left between them. Germline loops: CDR1 MNHNS, CDR2 SASEGT. CDR3 in DNA: TGTGCCAGCAGTTTCAAGACAGGAACCTACGAGCAGTACTTC. Encoded protein: CASSFKTGTYEQYF.

The rearrangement links TRBV7-9 to TRBJ1-1; TRBD1 agrees at 7 bases. Germline lookup yields CDR1 SEHNR and CDR2 FQNEAQ (reference sequence). The CDR3 length is 14 residues. V was clipped by 2 bases and J by 7 bases; unmatched bases: 7. Here the CDR3 reads CASSLHQGGYEAFF. The DNA for the CDR3 is TGTGCCAGCAGCTTACACCAGGGGGGTTATGAAGCTTTCTTT.

The chain joins TRBV27 to TRBJ2-1; 11 bases fit TRBD2. CDR1 and CDR2 from the germline V gene are MNHEY and SMNVEV (reference sequence). V lost 6 bases, J lost 12 bases, and 13 bases stayed unmatched. The CDR3 contains 15 residues. CDR3 sequence (DNA): TGTGCCAGCAGGCGCGGGACTAGCGGATCCCTGAGGCAGTTCTTC. This sequence encodes CASRRGTSGSLRQFF.

This clone appeared a few times. This chain joins TRBV28 and TRBJ2-1; D not resolved. The ends were cut back, 10 bases at V and 3 bases at J, with 10 bases in the middle. The CDR3 is 12 amino acids. CDR1 is MDHEN and CDR2 is SYDVKM in the germline V gene. The CDR3 here is CATYSVYNEQFF. The CDR3 nucleotides read TGTGCCACATACAGCGTCTACAATGAGCAGTTCTTC.

This clone showed up just a few times. The chain carries TRBV28 and TRBJ1-2; TRBD1 agrees at 12 bases. J lost 7 bases, V lost 5 bases, and 11 bases had no gene match. The CDR3 spans 16 residues. The germline V gene encodes CDR1 MDHEN and CDR2 SYDVKM. Here the CDR3 reads CASSPQSGTGGRGYTF. For the CDR3, the DNA is TGTGCCAGCAGTCCGCAGTCCGGGACAGGGGGCCGTGGCTACACCTTC.

This clone was counted a few times. The V and J genes are TRBV7-9 and TRBJ2-1, with 11 bases fitting TRBD2. Per germline, CDR1 SEHNR and CDR2 FQNEAQ (reference sequence). The CDR3 runs to 15 residues. Trimming took 6 bases from V and 8 from J; bases not matched to a gene: 9. The CDR3 here is CASSMLGTSGDEQFF. The DNA of the CDR3 is TGTGCCAGCAGTATGCTCGGGACTAGCGGCGATGAGCAGTTCTTC.

J is TRBJ2-1 and V is TRBV7-9, with D perhaps TRBD1 (6 bases). The ends were cut back, 5 bases at V and 4 bases at J, with 12 bases in the middle. The CDR3 consists of 14 residues. Germline values: CDR1 SEHNR, CDR2 FQNEAQ (reference sequence). The CDR3 region is CASSLGTLYNEQFF. CDR3 sequence (DNA): TGTGCCAGCAGCCTCGGGACACTTTACAATGAGCAGTTCTTC.

The chain has TRBV27 and TRBJ1-5; 8 bases agree with TRBD1. V lost 6 bases, J lost 6 bases, and 10 bases stayed unmatched. Germline V gives CDR1 MNHEY, CDR2 SMNVEV (reference sequence). The CDR3 covers 15 residues. CDR3 region: CASRTGQGSGQPQHF. Written as DNA, the CDR3 is TGTGCCAGCAGAACAGGACAGGGCTCGGGTCAGCCCCAGCATTTT.

V and J are TRBV27 and TRBJ2-1; TRBD2 matches 12 bases. Per the germline V gene, CDR1 is MNHEY and CDR2 is SMNVEV (reference sequence). This CDR3 comprises 22 residues. The ends lost 5 bases at V and 0 bases at J; junction bases unmatched: 20. The DNA for the CDR3 is TGTGCCAGCAGTCACCAAAGGACTAGCGGGAAGCCTAACCCAAGCTCCTACAATGAGCAGTTCTTC. It specifies CASSHQRTSGKPNPSSYNEQFF.

This chain connects TRBV27 to TRBJ2-7, with 7 bases aligning to TRBD2. The CDR3 is made up of 15 amino acids. After removal of 2 bases from V and 3 bases from J, the junction contained 7 bases not matched to a gene. CDR1 is MNHEY, CDR2 SMNVEV, per germline (reference sequence). The CDR3 bases are TGTGCCAGCAGTTTAAAATTCGGGGGGAACTACGAGCAGTACTTC. Translated: CASSLKFGGNYEQYF.

The rearrangement uses TRBV5-1 and TRBJ2-7, with TRBD2 matching 12 bases. The CDR3 contains 18 residues. Germline values: CDR1 SGHRS, CDR2 YFSETQ. Unmatched junction bases numbered 10, after V lost 1 base and J lost 2 bases. The DNA of the CDR3 is TGCGCCAGCAGCTTGACTAGCGGGAGGCAGAGAACAACCTACGAGCAGTACTTC. Protein sequence: CASSLTSGRQRTTYEQYF.

Comments on this clone: Other DNA sequences in this sample translate to the same CDR3. The chain combines TRBV13 with TRBJ2-7; perhaps D is TRBD1 or TRBD2 (5 bases each). Trimming shortened V by 5 bases and J by 2 bases, and 10 bases separated the two germline ends. This CDR3 comprises 13 residues. CDR1 PRHDT and CDR2 FYEKMQ come from the germline V gene (reference sequence). CDR3 in DNA: TGTGCCAGCAGCCCCCCGGGACCCTACGAGCAGTACTTC. It codes for CASSPPGPYEQYF.

Remarks on this clone: At one boundary the junction diverges from the germline segment, which might be a read error. The V and J genes are TRBV7-7 and TRBJ2-5, with TRBD2 identical over 7 bases. The CDR3 covers 15 residues. Per germline, CDR1 SSHAT and CDR2 FNYEAQ (reference sequence). CDR3 DNA sequence: TGTGCTAGCAGCTTTCAAGCGGGAATTCAAGAGACCCAGTACTTC. Translating it yields CASSFQAGIQETQYF. Using reference TRBV7-7 and TRBJ2-5 for the parts outside the CDR3, the full variable domain is GAGVSQSPRYKVTKRGQDVTLRCDPISSHATLYWYQQALGQGPEFLTYFNYEAQPDKSGLPSDRFSAERPEGSISTLTIQRTEQRDSAMYRCASSFQAGIQETQYFGPGTRLLVL.

This clone was detected only once. The sample contains more than one DNA sequence encoding this CDR3. The rearrangement joins TRBV6-5 to TRBJ2-5; 7 nucleotides agree with TRBD1. This CDR3 contains 13 residues. After removal of 3 bases from V and 4 bases from J, the junction contained 2 bases not matched to a gene. The germline V gene has CDR1 MNHEY and CDR2 SVGAGI. This chain's CDR3 is CASSYTGVETQYF. CDR3 nucleotides: TGTGCCAGCAGTTATACAGGGGTAGAGACCCAGTACTTC.

This rearrangement joins TRBV19 to TRBJ2-1; D gene ambiguous. There are 16 residues in the CDR3. Germline CDR1 and CDR2: LNHDA and SQIVND (reference sequence). Trimming took off 10 bases at V and 1 base at J, with 20 bases between the two ends. The CDR3 bases are TGTGCCACCCAAGGATGGGTGGAACAGTCCTACAATGAGCAGTTCTTC. Translating gives CATQGWVEQSYNEQFF.

This chain's CDR3 is CASSLALAGGADTQYF. As DNA, the CDR3 is TGCGCCAGCAGCTTGGCCTTAGCGGGAGGGGCCGATACGCAGTATTTT. This chain connects TRBV5-1 to TRBJ2-3; 11 bases map to TRBD2. Germline CDR1 reads SGHRS; CDR2 reads YFSETQ. The CDR3 runs 16 residues. V dropped 0 bases and J dropped 6; count of bases not matched to a gene: 6.

The chain recombines TRBV7-9 with TRBJ2-7; 9 bases are a match to TRBD2. The germline gives CDR1 SEHNR, CDR2 FQNEAQ (reference sequence). The CDR3 spans 16 residues. V trimming: 2 bases; J trimming: 3 bases; junction bases outside the gene matches: 8. The CDR3 DNA sequence: TGTGCCAGCAGCTTATCGGCCCCTAGCGGGATCTACGAGCAGTACTTC. This codes for CASSLSAPSGIYEQYF.

This clone is categorized as medium-sized. This rearrangement joins TRBV10-3 to TRBJ2-7; D unresolved. Trimming left V 2 bases short and J 2 bases short, with 4 bases between. The germline gives CDR1 ENHRY, CDR2 SYGVKD. This CDR3 spans 12 amino acids. The CDR3 DNA is TGTGCCATCAGTGAGACAACCTACGAGCAGTACTTC. Its translation: CAISETTYEQYF.

The chain carries TRBV28 and TRBJ1-3; D gene uncertain. The CDR3 is made up of 14 amino acids. Germline CDR1 is MDHEN and CDR2 is SYDVKM. V lost 6 bases to trimming and J lost 3 bases, with 12 bases between them. In nucleotides, the CDR3 is TGTGCCAGCAGCGCCGCGCAGGTTGGAAACACCATATATTTT. Translating gives CASSAAQVGNTIYF.

Here the CDR3 DNA reads TGTGCCAGCAGCCAATCGGGGACAGGTGAGCAGTTCTTC. Protein sequence: CASSQSGTGEQFF. V gene TRBV16 combines with J gene TRBJ2-1, with 8 nucleotides matching TRBD1. Trimming cost V 0 bases and J 9 bases; bases outside gene matches: 1. The germline V gene has CDR1 KGHSY and CDR2 FQNENV. The CDR3 length is 13 residues.

The chain uses TRBV5-1 and TRBJ2-5; 7 bases match TRBD2. The CDR3 loop spans 15 amino acids. Germline loops: CDR1 SGHRS, CDR2 YFSETQ. The trim removed 0 bases at V and 5 bases at J, leaving 7 bases unmatched. Here the CDR3 DNA reads TGCGCCAGCAGCTTGGGGCTAGCGGACGGGGAGACCCAGTACTTC. Translation gives CASSLGLADGETQYF.